These 20 T cell receptor beta chains were sequenced from one sample in a study of cytomegalovirus exposure and HLA in healthy donors (dated by TCRdb to between 2016 and 2019). The method behind the library was the immunoSEQ multiplex PCR assay. For the multiplex PCR, a mixture combining 60 forward primers for TCR Vbeta segments and 13 reverse primers for TCR Jbeta segments was used. TCRdb mirrors the immuneACCESS table, restricted to in-frame sequences. Some clones are absent from its copies; in checked studies, under half trace to an unresolved V gene, and the reason for the others is unknown. This sample has almost 200,000 clones in its table, and around three quarters of those were observed once. The leading ten clones occupy around 1.9% of the sample. Input material: PBMCs. These receptors were taken from a man aged 25 to 40 in good health and CMV-seronegative.

This rearrangement joins TRBV5-4 to TRBJ2-7; D possibly corresponds to TRBD1 (5 bases). Germline values: CDR1 SGHNT, CDR2 YYREEE (reference sequence). The CDR3 is 11 amino acids. V gave up 4 bases and J gave up 7 bases, with 9 bases separating them. As DNA, the CDR3 is TGTGCCAGCAGCGTAGGGGAAGAGCAGTACTTC. As protein: CASSVGEEQYF.

The chain recombines TRBV5-1 with TRBJ2-5, with 13 bases matching TRBD2. This CDR3 has 18 amino acids. V lost 0 bases and J lost 0; bases outside the gene matches: 5. Per the germline V gene, CDR1 is SGHRS and CDR2 is YFSETQ. CDR3 protein: CASSLGLAGGLNQETQYF. The CDR3 DNA follows: TGCGCCAGCAGCTTGGGACTAGCGGGAGGACTAAACCAAGAGACCCAGTACTTC.

The V and J genes are TRBV6-5 and TRBJ2-7, with TRBD1 matching 9 bases. The germline V gene has CDR1 MNHEY and CDR2 SVGAGI. J gave up 6 bases and V 6 bases, and 9 bases lay outside the gene matches. CDR3 length equals 14 residues. CDR3 nucleotides: TGTGCCAGCAGCCAGGGACAGGGTGCTCTCGAGCAGTACTTC. This codes for CASSQGQGALEQYF.

The J gene is TRBJ2-3, the V gene TRBV29-1, with 7 bases lining up with TRBD2. The CDR3 has 13 residues. Germline CDR1 and CDR2: SQVTM and ANQGSEA. The CDR3 DNA reads as TGCAGTAAAGCCAGCGGGGGCACAGATACGCAGTATTTT. Its translation: CSKASGGTDTQYF.

The chain is built from TRBV6-5 and TRBJ1-2, with 7 positions matching TRBD1. This CDR3 spans 14 amino acids. Per the germline V gene, CDR1 is MNHEY and CDR2 is SVGAGI. V lost 6 bases, J lost 0 bases, and 4 bases stayed unmatched. The CDR3 protein is CASRRQGPNYGYTF. CDR3 DNA: TGTGCCAGCAGGCGACAGGGTCCTAACTATGGCTACACCTTC.

V is TRBV6-5 and J is TRBJ2-7; tentative D call: TRBD1 (5 bases). Germline V gene sequence: CDR1 MNHEY, CDR2 SVGAGI. The CDR3 runs to 14 residues. The ends were cut back, 5 bases at V and 3 bases at J, with 14 bases in the middle. The chain's CDR3 is CASSNGHGNYEQYF. CDR3 coding DNA: TGTGCCAGCAGTAACGGACACGGAAACTACGAGCAGTACTTC.

This clone was recorded a few times. V usage is TRBV5-6 and J usage is TRBJ2-1, with D uncertain. The CDR3 totals 15 residues. Germline assignment: CDR1 SGHDT and CDR2 YYEEEE. With 5 bases removed from V and 5 bases from J, the gap between germline ends came to 17 bases. CDR3 sequence reads: CASSSAHRKDNEQFF. In DNA form, the CDR3 reads TGTGCCAGCAGTTCCGCGCATCGTAAAGACAATGAGCAGTTCTTC.

On this clone itself: One end of the junction fails to match germline, which may point to a read error. The gene calls are TRBV4-1 and TRBJ1-2, with D perhaps matching TRBD1 (5 bases). This CDR3 spans 15 amino acids. Germline CDR1 MGHRA, CDR2 YSYEKL. CDR3 DNA sequence: TGCGCCAGCAGCCAAGAAGGGGCTCCTAAATATGGCTACACCTTC. This sequence encodes CASSQEGAPKYGYTF.

J is TRBJ2-1 and V is TRBV27; D gene unclear. CDR1 and CDR2 from the germline V gene are MNHEY and SMNVEV (reference sequence). V was pared by 2 bases and J by 9 bases, with 14 bases between. The CDR3 consists of 14 residues. CDR3 in amino acids: CASSLSNFAIEQFF. As DNA, the CDR3 is TGTGCCAGCAGTTTAAGTAACTTCGCCATTGAGCAGTTCTTC.

This rearrangement joins TRBV6-5 to TRBJ1-5; D is ambiguous. The length of the CDR3 is 14 residues. V was trimmed by 2 bases and J by 7 bases, leaving 12 bases between them. The germline V gene encodes CDR1 MNHEY and CDR2 SVGAGI. The CDR3 protein is CASSYGKTSQPQHF. The DNA for the CDR3 is TGTGCCAGCAGTTACGGCAAGACATCACAGCCCCAGCATTTT.

The CDR3 DNA follows: TGCGCCAGCAGTCCTGGGACAGGCCCCACTGAAGCTTTCTTT. Protein: CASSPGTGPTEAFF. The V gene is TRBV5-1, the J gene TRBJ1-1, with TRBD1 matching over 8 bases. The CDR3 runs 14 residues. CDR1 and CDR2 (germline): SGHRS, YFSETQ. V trimming: 5 bases; J trimming: 4 bases; junction bases outside the gene matches: 7. Supplemented by reference TRBV5-1 and TRBJ1-1, the full variable domain reads KAGVTQTPRYLIKTRGQQVTLSCSPISGHRSVSWYQQTPGQGLQFLFEYFSETQRNKGNFPGRFSGRQFSNSRSEMNVSTLELGDSALYLCASSPGTGPTEAFFGQGTRLTVV.

The rearrangement uses TRBV9 and TRBJ2-1; D remains ambiguous. Germline V gene lookup returns CDR1 SGDLS and CDR2 YYNGEE. The CDR3 spans 14 residues. V was trimmed by 0 bases and J by 3 bases, leaving 7 bases between them. The CDR3 protein is CASSVAPSYNEQFF. The DNA of the CDR3 is TGTGCCAGCAGCGTAGCGCCGAGCTACAATGAGCAGTTCTTC. The whole variable domain, filled in from reference TRBV9 and TRBJ2-1, reads DSGVTQTPKHLITATGQRVTLRCSPRSGDLSVYWYQQSLDQGLQFLIQYYNGEERAKGNILERFSAQQFPDLHSELNLSSLELGDSALYFCASSVAPSYNEQFFGPGTRLTVL.

V and J are TRBV15 and TRBJ1-1; no clear D gene. This CDR3 comprises 16 residues. Germline loops: CDR1 LNHNV, CDR2 YYDKDF (reference sequence). Trimming took 4 bases from V and 4 from J, leaving 19 bases between them. For the CDR3, the DNA is TGTGCCACCAGCACCGGGGTCTTGTCTTGGGGCACTGAAGCTTTCTTT. Residues: CATSTGVLSWGTEAFF.

The chain joins TRBV6-1 to TRBJ1-1; D is ambiguous. Trimming left V 3 bases short and J 1 base short, with 6 bases between. The germline V gene has CDR1 MNHNS and CDR2 SASEGT. The CDR3 covers 13 residues. Written as DNA, the CDR3 is TGTGCCAGCAGTGATGGCAGGAACACTGAAGCTTTCTTT. Amino acid sequence: CASSDGRNTEAFF.

This sequence joins TRBV27 and TRBJ2-3; a possible D gene is TRBD2 (6 bases). The V end was cut by 1 base, the J end by 6 bases, with 20 bases between. Germline V CDR1 and CDR2: MNHEY, SMNVEV (reference sequence). The CDR3 totals 17 residues. The CDR3 region has the DNA TGTGCCAGCAGTTTATTCTTTCCGGGAGTTTTGGGGGATACGCAGTATTTT. It codes for CASSLFFPGVLGDTQYF.

The chain carries TRBV7-2 and TRBJ2-7, with 8 positions matching TRBD1. The germline gives CDR1 SGHTA, CDR2 FQGNSA. V shed 3 bases and J 5 bases; nucleotides not matched to a gene: 15. The CDR3 contains 17 residues. CDR3 sequence: CASSFPWGDRGHDEQYF. CDR3 nucleotide sequence: TGTGCCAGCAGCTTCCCCTGGGGCGACAGGGGTCACGACGAGCAGTACTTC.

The chain carries TRBV5-5 and TRBJ1-1; 9 nucleotides match TRBD1. The trim removed 4 bases at V and 1 base at J, leaving 11 bases unmatched. The CDR3 sequence is 17 residues long. Germline CDR1 SGHKS, CDR2 YYEKEE (reference sequence). This chain's CDR3 is CASSTGTGSGWNTEAFF. CDR3 nucleotides: TGTGCCAGCAGCACCGGGACAGGGAGTGGGTGGAACACTGAAGCTTTCTTT.

Only one count was recorded for this clone. DNA for the CDR3: TGTGCCAGCATCGGACAGTTCTACGAGCAGTACTTC. Residues: CASIGQFYEQYF. The V call is TRBV27, the J call TRBJ2-7, with a weak D call TRBD1 (6 bases). Germline values: CDR1 MNHEY, CDR2 SMNVEV (reference sequence). Trimming left V 7 bases short and J 3 bases short, with 10 bases between. The CDR3 has 12 amino acids.

The chain joins TRBV28 to TRBJ2-7, with 9 bases lining up with TRBD1. This CDR3 spans 17 amino acids. Per the germline V gene, CDR1 is MDHEN and CDR2 is SYDVKM. The trim removed 5 bases at V and 7 bases at J, leaving 18 bases unmatched. DNA of the CDR3: TGTGCCAGCAGTATCCCCGCAGGGACAGGGATCGGGGGTGAGCAGTACTTC. It codes for CASSIPAGTGIGGEQYF.

This clone was seen only a few times. The chain has TRBV6-5 and TRBJ1-1; possible D gene TRBD1, 6 bases. V lost 5 bases and J 1 base, leaving 11 bases between the germline ends. The CDR3 extends over 14 amino acids. Germline V gene sequence: CDR1 MNHEY, CDR2 SVGAGI. This CDR3 is CASSHRVQNTEAFF. The DNA for the CDR3 is TGTGCCAGCAGTCACAGGGTCCAGAACACTGAAGCTTTCTTT.